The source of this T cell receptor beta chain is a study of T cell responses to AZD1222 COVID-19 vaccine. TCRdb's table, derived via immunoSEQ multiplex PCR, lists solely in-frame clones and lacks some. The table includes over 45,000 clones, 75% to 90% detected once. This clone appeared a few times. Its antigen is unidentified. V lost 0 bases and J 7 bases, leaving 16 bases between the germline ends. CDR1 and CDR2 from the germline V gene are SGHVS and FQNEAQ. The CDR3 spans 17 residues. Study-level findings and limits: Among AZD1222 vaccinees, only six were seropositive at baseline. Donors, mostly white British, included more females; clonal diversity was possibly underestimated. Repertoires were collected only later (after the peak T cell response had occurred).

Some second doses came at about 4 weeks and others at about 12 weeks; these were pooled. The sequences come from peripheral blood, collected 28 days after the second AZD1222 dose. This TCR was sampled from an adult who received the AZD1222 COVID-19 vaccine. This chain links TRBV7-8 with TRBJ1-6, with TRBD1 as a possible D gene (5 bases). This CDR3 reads CASSLALGTATNSPLHF. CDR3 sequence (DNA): TGTGCCAGCAGCTTAGCGCTAGGGACCGCGACGAATTCACCCCTCCACTTT.